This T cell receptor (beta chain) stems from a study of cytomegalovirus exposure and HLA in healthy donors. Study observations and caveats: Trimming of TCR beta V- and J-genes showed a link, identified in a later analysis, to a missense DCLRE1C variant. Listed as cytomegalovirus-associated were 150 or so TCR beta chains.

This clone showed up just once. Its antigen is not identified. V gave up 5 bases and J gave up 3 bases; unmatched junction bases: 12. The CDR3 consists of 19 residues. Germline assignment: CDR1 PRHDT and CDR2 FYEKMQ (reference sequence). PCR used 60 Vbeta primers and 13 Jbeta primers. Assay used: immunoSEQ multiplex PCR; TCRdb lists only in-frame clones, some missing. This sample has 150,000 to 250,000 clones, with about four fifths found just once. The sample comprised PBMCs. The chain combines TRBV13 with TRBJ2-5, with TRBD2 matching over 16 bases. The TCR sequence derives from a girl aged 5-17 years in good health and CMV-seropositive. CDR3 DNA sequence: TGTGCCAGCAGCGCCTCCGGGACTAGCGGGGGGGAAGGGGAAGAGACCCAGTACTTC. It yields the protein CASSASGTSGGEGEETQYF.